These 24 T cell receptor beta chains were all obtained from the same sample, sequenced in a study of blood T cell repertoires in COVID-19. TCRdb's table, derived via immunoSEQ multiplex PCR, lists solely in-frame clones and lacks some. The sample records some 98,000 clones, about 80% being singletons. Sequencing used peripheral blood. Source of these receptors: a man in his sixties or seventies with active or convalescent COVID-19.

The chain is built from TRBV7-2 and TRBJ2-7; 8 bases line up with TRBD2. The CDR3 covers 17 residues. Germline CDR1 SGHTA, CDR2 FQGNSA. With V trimmed by 0 bases and J by 6 bases, 13 bases remained unmatched. The CDR3 protein is CASSLAPPGLGSGEQYF. DNA for the CDR3: TGTGCCAGCAGCTTAGCCCCACCGGGACTAGGATCGGGCGAGCAGTACTTC.

Many counts were recorded for this clone. The CDR3 DNA follows: TGTGCCAGCAGCCTAAGACAGTTCCTTGGGGTAGAGACCCAGTACTTC. Protein product: CASSLRQFLGVETQYF. The V and J genes are TRBV5-4 and TRBJ2-5; D is possibly TRBD1 (5 bases). The V gene's germline CDR1 is SGHNT and CDR2 YYREEE (reference sequence). V was trimmed by 4 bases and J by 4 bases, leaving 20 bases between them. CDR3 size: 16 residues. Drawing the rest from reference TRBV5-4 and TRBJ2-5, the complete variable domain is ETGVTQSPTHLIKTRGQQVTLRCSSQSGHNTVSWYQQALGQGPQFIFQYYREEENGRGNFPPRFSGLQFPNYSSELNVNALELDDSALYLCASSLRQFLGVETQYFGPGTRLLVL.

The chain couples TRBV7-2 to TRBJ1-5, with 8 positions matching TRBD1. Per the germline V gene, CDR1 is SGHTA and CDR2 is FQGNSA. With 5 bases clipped from V and 4 bases from J, the junction kept 4 bases outside the gene matches. The CDR3 has 14 residues. DNA for the CDR3: TGTGCCAGCAGCGGACAGGGCAGTAATCAGCCCCAGCATTTT. Its translation: CASSGQGSNQPQHF.

CDR3 nucleotides: TGTGCCAGCAGCCAAGGCGTTTATCGAGCTTTCTTT. The encoded protein is CASSQGVYRAFF. The chain has TRBV14 and TRBJ1-1; D not certain. V was cut by 1 base and J by 10 bases, with 10 bases left in between. Germline loops: CDR1 SGHDN, CDR2 FVKESK. The CDR3 consists of 12 residues. Drawing the rest from reference TRBV14 and TRBJ1-1, the complete variable domain is EAGVTQFPSHSVIEKGQTVTLRCDPISGHDNLYWYRRVMGKEIKFLLHFVKESKQDESGMPNNRFLAERTGGTYSTLKVQPAELEDSGVYFCASSQGVYRAFFGQGTRLTVV.

The J gene is TRBJ2-5, the V gene TRBV20-1; no reliable D call. The CDR3 has 11 amino acids. V shed 0 bases and J shed 8 bases, with 7 bases lying between them. Germline values: CDR1 DFQATT, CDR2 SNEGSKA (reference sequence). CDR3 DNA sequence: TGCAGTGCTAGAGATCTAAGTACCCAGTACTTC. It yields the protein CSARDLSTQYF.

The chain uses TRBV7-8 and TRBJ2-7, with TRBD2 matching 13 bases. The CDR3 runs to 14 residues. The germline CDR1 and CDR2 sequences are SGHVS and FQNEAQ. V trimming: 5 bases; J trimming: 6 bases; junction bases outside the gene matches: 4. The CDR3 coding sequence is TGTGCCAGCAGCCCCGGACTAGCGGGGGCCGAGCAGTACTTC. Protein sequence: CASSPGLAGAEQYF.

The V gene is TRBV6-5, the J gene TRBJ2-7; 7 bases are a match to TRBD1. The germline V gene encodes CDR1 MNHEY and CDR2 SVGAGI. V dropped 2 bases and J dropped 6; count of bases not matched to a gene: 13. The CDR3 is made up of 16 amino acids. CDR3 coding DNA: TGTGCCAGCAGTTACCTGGAGGCCGACAGGGCGGCCGAGCAGTACTTC. Protein product: CASSYLEADRAAEQYF.

This chain links TRBV19 with TRBJ2-2, with unresolved D. This CDR3 has 12 amino acids. Trimming took off 3 bases at V and 5 bases at J, with 4 bases between the two ends. Germline V gives CDR1 LNHDA, CDR2 SQIVND (reference sequence). Written as DNA, the CDR3 is TGTGCCAGTAGTATTCAGACCGGGGAGCTGTTTTTT. Amino acid sequence: CASSIQTGELFF.

This clone is a singleton in its sample. This chain's CDR3 is CASQGPGSSGNTIYF. In DNA form, the CDR3 reads TGTGCCTCACAGGGGCCGGGATCCTCTGGAAACACCATATATTTT. The V and J genes are TRBV5-6 and TRBJ1-3; 7 nucleotides align to TRBD1. This CDR3 is 15 amino acids long. Trimming cost V 10 bases and J 0 bases; bases outside gene matches: 10. The germline CDR1 and CDR2 sequences are SGHDT and YYEEEE.

This clone was counted a few times. The V and J genes are TRBV11-2 and TRBJ2-3; no reliable D call. V lost 5 bases, J lost 2 bases, and 14 bases lay in between. The germline V gene has CDR1 SGHAT and CDR2 FQNNGV. The CDR3 extends over 15 amino acids. Written as DNA, the CDR3 is TGTGCCAGCAGCCCGCGATATCGCGCCACAGATACGCAGTATTTT. Protein: CASSPRYRATDTQYF. Complete variable domain (other parts from reference TRBV11-2 and TRBJ2-3): EAGVAQSPRYKIIEKRQSVAFWCNPISGHATLYWYQQILGQGPKLLIQFQNNGVVDDSQLPKDRFSAERLKGVDSTLKIQPAKLEDSAVYLCASSPRYRATDTQYFGPGTRLTVL.

Ten or more counts support this clone. The chain combines TRBV2 with TRBJ1-3; 7 bases are a match to TRBD1. With V trimmed by 10 bases and J by 2 bases, 8 bases remained unmatched. Germline values: CDR1 SNHLY, CDR2 FYNNEI. The CDR3 is 14 residues long. The CDR3 spells CATQGGQTGNTIYF. In DNA, the CDR3 is TGTGCCACGCAAGGGGGCCAAACTGGAAACACCATATATTTT.

CDR3 sequence reads: CATVDRSRWTQYF. The CDR3 DNA sequence: TGTGCCACCGTGGACAGGTCTCGGTGGACGCAGTATTTT. The chain joins TRBV19 to TRBJ2-3; 7 bases are shared with TRBD1. With V trimmed by 10 bases and J by 9 bases, 13 bases remained unmatched. The CDR3 totals 13 residues. Germline CDR1 LNHDA, CDR2 SQIVND (reference sequence).

The chain carries TRBV19 and TRBJ2-7; unclear D gene. V was trimmed by 4 bases and J by 2 bases, leaving 9 bases between them. This CDR3 has 13 residues. Germline-derived CDR1 and CDR2 are LNHDA and SQIVND (reference sequence). In DNA, the CDR3 is TGTGCCAGTAGTACCCGACAAACCTACGAGCAGTACTTC. This encodes CASSTRQTYEQYF.

The V call is TRBV7-2, the J call TRBJ1-2; D remains ambiguous. CDR1 is SGHTA and CDR2 is FQGNSA in the germline V gene. The CDR3 spans 15 residues. V was pared by 1 base and J by 2 bases, with 11 bases between. CDR3 residues: CASSLGLSGNYGYTF. CDR3 nucleotides: TGTGCCAGCAGCTTAGGGTTATCGGGGAACTATGGCTACACCTTC.

The chain couples TRBV2 to TRBJ2-1; D is possibly TRBD1 (7 bases). With 2 bases removed from V and 5 bases from J, the gap between germline ends came to 16 bases. The CDR3 totals 16 residues. The germline gives CDR1 SNHLY, CDR2 FYNNEI. The CDR3 loop reads CASSERGTERDNEQFF. CDR3 nucleotides: TGTGCCAGCAGTGAACGGGGGACAGAAAGAGACAATGAGCAGTTCTTC.

The chain has TRBV14 and TRBJ1-1; TRBD1 aligns across 8 bases. The germline V gene encodes CDR1 SGHDN and CDR2 FVKESK. The CDR3 is 14 residues long. Trimming at V came to 4 bases and at J to 7 bases, leaving 8 bases not matched to a gene. CDR3: CASSRDRGRGEAFF. The DNA for the CDR3 is TGTGCCAGCAGCCGAGACAGGGGAAGGGGTGAAGCTTTCTTT.

This clone came up a few times. The V and J genes are TRBV5-4 and TRBJ2-5, with TRBD2 identical over 9 bases. J gave up 2 bases and V 4 bases, and 3 bases lay outside the gene matches. This CDR3 spans 14 amino acids. Germline V gene lookup returns CDR1 SGHNT and CDR2 YYREEE (reference sequence). CDR3: CASSPGLAQETQYF. DNA of the CDR3: TGTGCCAGCAGCCCCGGACTAGCGCAAGAGACCCAGTACTTC.

The chain has TRBV4-3 and TRBJ2-7; D is possibly TRBD2 (6 bases). V lost 3 bases, J lost 0 bases, and 12 bases lay in between. Germline loops: CDR1 LGHNA, CDR2 YSLEER. The CDR3 loop spans 15 amino acids. The CDR3 coding sequence is TGCGCCAGCAGCCAGCTTTGGAGGGGCTCCTACGAGCAGTACTTC. This encodes CASSQLWRGSYEQYF.

This clone showed up just a few times. This sequence joins TRBV6-6 and TRBJ2-3; 8 bases are a match to TRBD2. The CDR3 sequence is 15 residues long. Trimming cost V 2 bases and J 5 bases; bases outside gene matches: 6. Germline V CDR1 and CDR2: MNHNY, SVGAGI (reference sequence). This chain's CDR3 is CASSYRSGGGDTQYF. For the CDR3, the DNA is TGTGCCAGCAGTTACAGGAGCGGGGGTGGAGATACGCAGTATTTT.

This chain links TRBV3-1 (or the pseudogene TRBV3-2) with TRBJ1-1; TRBD1 might be the D (6 bases). This CDR3 contains 13 residues. V lost 2 bases and J 8 bases, leaving 12 bases between the germline ends. Germline assignment: CDR1 LGHDT and CDR2 YNNKEL (reference sequence). The CDR3 DNA follows: TGTGCCAGCAGCCAAAATACAGGGACCGAAGCTTTCTTT. It yields the protein CASSQNTGTEAFF.

The chain links TRBV6-5 to TRBJ2-7; 13 positions agree with TRBD2. Germline values: CDR1 MNHEY, CDR2 SVGAGI. The CDR3 contains 15 residues. The trim removed 5 bases at V and 7 bases at J, leaving 8 bases unmatched. The CDR3 coding sequence is TGTGCCAGCAGTAAACTAGCGGGGGGGCCGAGGGAGCAGTACTTC. Residues: CASSKLAGGPREQYF.

The rearrangement links TRBV11-3 to TRBJ2-3, with D tentatively TRBD2 (6 bases). Germline CDR1 reads SGHNT; CDR2 reads YENEEA. The V end lost 2 bases, the J end lost 1 base, and 7 bases lay between the germline ends. This CDR3 has 14 amino acids. The CDR3 loop reads CASSLTGGTDTQYF. The CDR3 nucleotides are TGTGCCAGCAGCTTAACGGGAGGCACAGATACGCAGTATTTT. Full variable domain (remainder filled in from reference TRBV11-3 and TRBJ2-3): EAGVVQSPRYKIIEKKQPVAFWCNPISGHNTLYWYLQNLGQGPELLIRYENEEAVDDSQLPKDRFSAERLKGVDSTLKIQPAELGDSAVYLCASSLTGGTDTQYFGPGTRLTVL.

The rearrangement links TRBV27 to TRBJ2-6; 10 bases line up with TRBD1. The V gene end was trimmed by 7 bases and the J gene end by 0 bases; junction bases not matched to a gene: 15. The CDR3 spans 20 residues. The germline V gene encodes CDR1 MNHEY and CDR2 SMNVEV (reference sequence). The CDR3 DNA reads as TGTGCCAGCATCATTAGGGGACAGGGGCCGCTTCCCTCTGGGGCCAACGTCCTGACTTTC. Protein product: CASIIRGQGPLPSGANVLTF.

The J gene is TRBJ2-7, the V gene TRBV10-3; no firm D call. With 0 bases removed from V and 9 bases from J, the gap between germline ends came to 9 bases. This CDR3 has 12 amino acids. Per germline, CDR1 ENHRY and CDR2 SYGVKD. CDR3 nucleotide sequence: TGTGCCATCAGTGAGTCGCGCCGCGGGCAGTACTTC. This encodes CAISESRRGQYF.